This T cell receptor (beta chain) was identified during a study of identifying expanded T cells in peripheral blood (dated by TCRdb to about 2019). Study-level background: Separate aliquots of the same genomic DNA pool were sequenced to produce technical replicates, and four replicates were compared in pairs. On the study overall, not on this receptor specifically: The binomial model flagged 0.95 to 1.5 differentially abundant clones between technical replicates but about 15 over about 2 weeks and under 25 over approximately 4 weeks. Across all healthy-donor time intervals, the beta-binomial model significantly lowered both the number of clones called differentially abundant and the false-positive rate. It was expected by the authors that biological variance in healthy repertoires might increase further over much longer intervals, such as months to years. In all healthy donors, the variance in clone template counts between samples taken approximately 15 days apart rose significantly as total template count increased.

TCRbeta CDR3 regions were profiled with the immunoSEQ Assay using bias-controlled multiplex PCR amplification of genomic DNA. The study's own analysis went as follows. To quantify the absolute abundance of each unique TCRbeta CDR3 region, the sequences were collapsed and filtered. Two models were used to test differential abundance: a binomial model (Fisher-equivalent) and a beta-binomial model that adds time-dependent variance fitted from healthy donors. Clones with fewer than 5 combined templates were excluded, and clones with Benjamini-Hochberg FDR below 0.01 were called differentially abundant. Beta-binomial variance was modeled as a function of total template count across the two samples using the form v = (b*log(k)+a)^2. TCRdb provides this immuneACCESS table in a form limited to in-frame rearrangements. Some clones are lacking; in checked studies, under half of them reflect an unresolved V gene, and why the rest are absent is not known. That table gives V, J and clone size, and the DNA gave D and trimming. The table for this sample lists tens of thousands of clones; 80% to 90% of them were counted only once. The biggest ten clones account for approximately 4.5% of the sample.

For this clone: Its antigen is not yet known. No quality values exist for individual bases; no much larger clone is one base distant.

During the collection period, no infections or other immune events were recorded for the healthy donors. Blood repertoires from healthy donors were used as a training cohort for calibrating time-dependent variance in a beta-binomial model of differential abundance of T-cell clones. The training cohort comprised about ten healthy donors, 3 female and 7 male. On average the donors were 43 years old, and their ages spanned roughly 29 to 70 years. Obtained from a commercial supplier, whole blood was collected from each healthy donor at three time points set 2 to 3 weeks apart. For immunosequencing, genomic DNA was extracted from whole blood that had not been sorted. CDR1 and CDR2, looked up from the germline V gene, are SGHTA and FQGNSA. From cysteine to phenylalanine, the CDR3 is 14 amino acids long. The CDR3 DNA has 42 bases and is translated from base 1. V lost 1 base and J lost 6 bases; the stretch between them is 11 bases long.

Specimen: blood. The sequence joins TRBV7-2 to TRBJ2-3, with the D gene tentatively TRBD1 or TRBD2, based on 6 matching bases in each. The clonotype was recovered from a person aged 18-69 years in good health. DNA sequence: TGTGCCAGCAGCTTAGGGGGGGCGGAGGATACGCAGTATTTT. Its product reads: CASSLGGAEDTQYF. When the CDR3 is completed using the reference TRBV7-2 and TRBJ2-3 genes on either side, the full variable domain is GAGVSQSPSNKVTEKGKDVELRCDPISGHTALYWYRQSLGQGLEFLIYFQGNSAPDKSGLPSDRFSAERTGGSVSTLTIQRTQQEDSAVYLCASSLGGAEDTQYFGPGTRLTVL.